This note documents a single T cell receptor (beta chain) sequence. The CDR3 has 15 amino acids. Trimming cost V 3 bases and J 3 bases, with 14 bases left between them. Germline V gene sequence: CDR1 SGHTA, CDR2 FQGNSA. TCRdb's table, derived via immunoSEQ multiplex PCR, lists solely in-frame clones and lacks some. The data show 170,000 or so clones, about 88% seen once. The data were obtained in a study of blood T cell repertoires in COVID-19. Study summary: The study drew acute and convalescent COVID-19 samples from the United States, Italy and Spain. Sample material is recorded as cDNA or gDNA derived from T cells, B-cell-depleted T cells, or PBMCs.

This clonotype originated in a man aged 35-49 years with active or convalescent COVID-19. The genes are TRBV7-2 and TRBJ2-5; maybe TRBD2 (7 bases). Sequenced material: peripheral blood. CDR3 nucleotide sequence: TGTGCCAGCAGCTTCGGCGGGGGCCTGGAAGAGACCCAGTACTTC. Amino acid sequence: CASSFGGGLEETQYF.